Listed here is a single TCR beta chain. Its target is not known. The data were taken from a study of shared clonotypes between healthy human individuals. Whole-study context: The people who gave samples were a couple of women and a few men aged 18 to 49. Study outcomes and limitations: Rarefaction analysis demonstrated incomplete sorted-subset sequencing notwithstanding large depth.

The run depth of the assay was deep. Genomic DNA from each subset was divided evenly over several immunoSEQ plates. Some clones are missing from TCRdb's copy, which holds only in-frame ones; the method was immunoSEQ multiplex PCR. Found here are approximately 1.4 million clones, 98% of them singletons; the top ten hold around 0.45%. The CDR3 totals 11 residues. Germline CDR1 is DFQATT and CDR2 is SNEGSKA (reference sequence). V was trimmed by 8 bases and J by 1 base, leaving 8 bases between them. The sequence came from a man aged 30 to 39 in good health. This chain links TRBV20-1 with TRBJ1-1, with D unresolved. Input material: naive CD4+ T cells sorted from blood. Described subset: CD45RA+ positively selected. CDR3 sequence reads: CSWSQNTEAFF. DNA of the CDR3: TGCAGTTGGTCACAGAACACTGAAGCTTTCTTT.